This paragraph reports one T cell receptor beta chain. This sample was taken from a study of beta chain features in type 1 diabetes. Expressed TCRB transcripts were sequenced, since all the RNA that had been isolated was reverse transcribed. TCRdb keeps only in-frame clones here, not all; method: immunoSEQ multiplex PCR. The sample has 500,000 to 700,000 clones, 15% seen once. Trimming took 0 bases from V and 11 from J, leaving 13 bases between them. CDR3 length: 14 amino acids. Germline lookup yields CDR1 MNHEY and CDR2 SVGAGI. The sample taken for sequencing was naive CD4+ T cells from blood. The clonotype originates from a young man in good health. The J gene is TRBJ1-4, the V gene TRBV6-5, with D unclear. The CDR3 loop is CASSYSGSEQKLFF. CDR3 in DNA: TGTGCCAGCAGTTACTCGGGCAGCGAACAGAAACTGTTTTTT.